One sample yielded the 25 T cell receptor beta chains listed below, sequenced in a study of blood T cell repertoires in COVID-19. The data were produced by immunoSEQ multiplex PCR, yet TCRdb's version contains in-frame clones alone and is incomplete. Among 78,000 or so clones listed, roughly 86% were seen once. Input material: peripheral blood. These receptors all come from a man aged 45-65 years with active or convalescent COVID-19.

The V gene is TRBV7-2, the J gene TRBJ2-3; possibly TRBD2 for D (5 bases). CDR3 size: 14 residues. The germline gives CDR1 SGHTA, CDR2 FQGNSA. The germline V and J ends were trimmed by 5 bases and 2 bases, with 11 bases remaining between them. The CDR3 DNA reads TGTGCCAGCAGCCTCTTACTAGTCACAGATACGCAGTATTTT. Its protein is CASSLLLVTDTQYF.

This clone occurred a few times. The V call is TRBV30, the J call TRBJ2-7; D is unresolved. The ends were cut back, 2 bases at V and 3 bases at J, with 5 bases in the middle. The length of the CDR3 is 11 residues. Germline V lookup: CDR1 GTSNPN, CDR2 SVGIG (reference sequence). CDR3 amino acids: CAWSSHYEQYF. Here the CDR3 DNA reads TGTGCCTGGAGTTCCCACTACGAGCAGTACTTC.

The chain uses TRBV6-2 or TRBV6-3 and TRBJ2-7; 10 bases are shared with TRBD1. Trimming removed 6 bases from V and 3 bases from J; junction bases left unmatched: 8. This CDR3 comprises 15 residues. Germline V gene lookup returns CDR1 MNHEY and CDR2 SVGEGT. The CDR3 loop reads CASSRGQGGFYEQYF. The CDR3 DNA follows: TGTGCCAGCAGCCGCGGACAGGGGGGATTCTACGAGCAGTACTTC.

V and J are TRBV6-5 and TRBJ2-3, with 10 bases lining up with TRBD1. J was trimmed by 4 bases and V by 10 bases; bases with no gene match: 8. Germline V gives CDR1 MNHEY, CDR2 SVGAGI. CDR3 size: 14 residues. CDR3 loop: CATGRDRGPDTQYF. CDR3 coding DNA: TGTGCCACCGGCCGGGACAGGGGACCAGATACGCAGTATTTT.

The rearrangement joins TRBV6-6 to TRBJ2-2; 7 bases match TRBD1. Trimming cost V 5 bases and J 1 base; bases outside gene matches: 7. In germline, CDR1 is MNHNY, CDR2 SVGAGI (reference sequence). This CDR3 has 16 residues. In DNA, the CDR3 is TGTGCCAGCAGTGTTCGGGACAGTTTGAACACCGGGGAGCTGTTTTTT. It codes for CASSVRDSLNTGELFF.

With regard to this clone: Other DNA sequences in the sample encode the same CDR3. V usage is TRBV29-1 and J usage is TRBJ2-5; possible D gene TRBD1, 5 bases. The V end was cut by 4 bases, the J end by 2 bases, with 8 bases between. The CDR3 runs to 12 residues. From germline, CDR1 is SQVTM and CDR2 ANQGSEA. CDR3 in amino acids: CSVVGLQETQYF. DNA for the CDR3: TGCAGCGTTGTGGGGCTTCAAGAGACCCAGTACTTC.

This chain's CDR3 is CAITQGDNWENEQFF. Written as DNA, the CDR3 is TGTGCCATCACCCAAGGGGACAATTGGGAGAATGAGCAGTTCTTC. V usage is TRBV10-3 and J usage is TRBJ2-1, with D possibly being TRBD1 (6 bases). This CDR3 region has 15 residues. V lost 7 bases to trimming and J lost 7 bases, with 20 bases between them. Germline CDR1 and CDR2: ENHRY and SYGVKD.

The CDR3 region has the DNA TGTGCCAGCAGTCAGGGACAGGGGACTAACACCGGGGAGCTGTTTTTT. It encodes CASSQGQGTNTGELFF. The chain joins TRBV27 to TRBJ2-2, with TRBD1 matching over 10 bases. CDR1 is MNHEY, CDR2 SMNVEV, per germline (reference sequence). The ends lost 5 bases at V and 2 bases at J; junction bases unmatched: 5. There are 16 residues in the CDR3.

As concerns this clone: This same CDR3 is encoded by further DNA sequences in the sample. DNA of the CDR3: TGCAGTGCTAGATCTGGGCACGAGCAGTACGTC. This encodes CSARSGHEQYV. The chain uses TRBV20-1 and TRBJ2-7; D is unclear. The CDR3 is 11 residues long. V was pared by 2 bases and J by 5 bases, with 7 bases between. Looked up from germline, CDR1 is DFQATT and CDR2 is SNEGSKA (reference sequence).

The chain employs TRBV4-3 and TRBJ1-5, with D unresolved. V lost 0 bases to trimming and J lost 4 bases, with 4 bases between them. The CDR3 is 13 amino acids. The V gene's germline CDR1 is LGHNA and CDR2 YSLEER. The CDR3 nucleotides are TGCGCCAGCAGCCAAGACAGGAATCAGCCCCAGCATTTT. This encodes CASSQDRNQPQHF.

This chain links TRBV12-3 or TRBV12-4 with TRBJ1-1; 7 bases are a match to TRBD1. The ends lost 3 bases at V and 4 bases at J; junction bases unmatched: 2. There are 13 residues in the CDR3. This CDR3 reads CASSLNRGTEAFF. CDR3 DNA: TGTGCCAGCAGTTTGAACAGGGGCACTGAAGCTTTCTTT.

The V and J genes are TRBV6-5 and TRBJ2-7; 9 nucleotides match TRBD1. Germline V gene data show CDR1 as MNHEY and CDR2 as SVGAGI. The CDR3 extends over 13 amino acids. Losses at the gene ends were 6 bases for V and 2 bases for J; bases not matched to a gene: 2. The CDR3 nucleotides read TGTGCCAGCAGCCGGGACAGGGCCTACGAGCAGTACGTC. Translated, it gives CASSRDRAYEQYV.

This clone has a handful of counts. This chain joins TRBV11-2 and TRBJ1-4; D is unclear. Trimming shortened V by 1 base and J by 7 bases, and 7 bases separated the two germline ends. The CDR3 covers 13 residues. CDR1 and CDR2 from the germline V gene are SGHAT and FQNNGV. DNA of the CDR3: TGTGCCAGCAGCTTAGGAGAGCGTGAAAAACTGTTTTTT. It specifies CASSLGEREKLFF.

The chain links TRBV20-1 to TRBJ2-1; 13 bases agree with TRBD2. Unmatched junction bases numbered 8, after V lost 3 bases and J lost 3 bases. Looked up from germline, CDR1 is DFQATT and CDR2 is SNEGSKA (reference sequence). The CDR3 covers 17 residues. The CDR3 coding sequence is TGCAGTGCTAGTGTTCCGGGACTAGCGGGGTTCTACAATGAGCAGTTCTTC. Translating gives CSASVPGLAGFYNEQFF.

The CDR3 DNA sequence: TGCGCCAGCAAGGCTAGCGGATACGTCACAGATACGCAGTATTTT. This encodes CASKASGYVTDTQYF. The chain recombines TRBV5-1 with TRBJ2-3; TRBD2 matches 7 bases. The germline V gene has CDR1 SGHRS and CDR2 YFSETQ. CDR3 length: 15 amino acids. With 6 bases clipped from V and 2 bases from J, the junction kept 9 bases outside the gene matches.

The chain has TRBV24-1 and TRBJ2-2; 8 nucleotides align to TRBD1. V trimming: 8 bases; J trimming: 4 bases; junction bases outside the gene matches: 8. Germline V gene data show CDR1 as KGHDR and CDR2 as SFDVKD. This CDR3 is 15 amino acids long. CDR3 sequence (DNA): TGTGCCACCAACCCCCGGACAGGGAGCACCGGGGAGCTGTTTTTT. Protein: CATNPRTGSTGELFF.

This chain connects TRBV11-1 to TRBJ2-5, with TRBD2 identical over 7 bases. This CDR3 comprises 14 residues. The junction had 8 bases not matched to a gene; V was cut back by 5 bases and J by 5 bases. Germline V gene lookup returns CDR1 SGHAT and CDR2 FQDESV (reference sequence). In DNA, the CDR3 is TGTGCCAGCAGCCCCGGACTAGGGGCGGAGACCCAGTACTTC. Amino acid sequence: CASSPGLGAETQYF.

This rearrangement joins TRBV6-1 to TRBJ2-7; 7 bases agree with TRBD1. Germline V gene lookup returns CDR1 MNHNS and CDR2 SASEGT. The CDR3 runs to 15 residues. V dropped 1 base and J dropped 2; count of bases not matched to a gene: 5. The CDR3 reads CASSEVRQGTYEQYF. The CDR3 DNA follows: TGTGCCAGCAGTGAAGTGCGACAGGGAACCTACGAGCAGTACTTC.

The chain combines TRBV6-5 with TRBJ1-2; D not resolved. Trimming pared 5 bases from V and 6 bases from J, leaving 7 bases between. CDR1 MNHEY and CDR2 SVGAGI come from the germline V gene. The CDR3 runs to 11 residues. CDR3 nucleotide sequence: TGTGCCAGCAGTCCAGTGGATGGCTACACCTTC. Its protein is CASSPVDGYTF.

V and J are TRBV5-1 and TRBJ1-4, with TRBD1 matching over 7 bases. The V gene's germline CDR1 is SGHRS and CDR2 YFSETQ. The ends lost 0 bases at V and 5 bases at J; junction bases unmatched: 7. The CDR3 loop spans 16 amino acids. CDR3 DNA sequence: TGCGCCAGCAGCTTGGAGACAGGGATGGGGAATGAAAAACTGTTTTTT. Translation: CASSLETGMGNEKLFF.

The genes are TRBV7-2 and TRBJ1-1, with 8 bases matching TRBD1. J lost 5 bases, V lost 0 bases, and 5 bases had no gene match. Germline assignment: CDR1 SGHTA and CDR2 FQGNSA. This CDR3 contains 15 residues. DNA of the CDR3: TGTGCCAGCAGCTTAGCGAGCAGGGGGCGGACTGAAGCTTTCTTT. Residues: CASSLASRGRTEAFF.

V gene TRBV5-8 combines with J gene TRBJ1-4, with a possible D match to TRBD1 (5 bases). The CDR3 has 15 residues. CDR1 is SGHTS, CDR2 YDEGEE, per germline. The ends were cut back, 0 bases at V and 7 bases at J, with 13 bases in the middle. This CDR3 reads CASSLAGQGGEKLFF. DNA of the CDR3: TGTGCCAGCAGCTTGGCCGGGCAGGGAGGTGAAAAACTGTTTTTT.

The rearrangement links TRBV5-1 to TRBJ2-7; 11 positions agree with TRBD1. The CDR3 is 14 residues long. Germline lookup yields CDR1 SGHRS and CDR2 YFSETQ. The ends lost 4 bases at V and 3 bases at J; junction bases unmatched: 3. In DNA, the CDR3 is TGCGCCAGCAGCGCCGGGACAGGGGGCTACGAGCAGTACTTC. Translated, it gives CASSAGTGGYEQYF.

The chain couples TRBV6-1 to TRBJ2-2, with 8 positions matching TRBD1. Germline CDR1 and CDR2: MNHNS and SASEGT. CDR3 length: 17 residues. V lost 4 bases, J lost 2 bases, and 9 bases stayed unmatched. CDR3 nucleotides: TGTGCCAGCAGTGTCTTAACCGGGACAGGAAACACCGGGGAGCTGTTTTTT. Its translation: CASSVLTGTGNTGELFF.

The V gene is TRBV28, the J gene TRBJ1-2, with 8 bases lining up with TRBD1. Unmatched junction bases numbered 9, after V lost 7 bases and J lost 5 bases. This CDR3 region has 14 residues. The germline V gene has CDR1 MDHEN and CDR2 SYDVKM. DNA for the CDR3: TGTGCCAGCAATGCCGGGACAGGACGGTATGGCTACACCTTC. Translation gives CASNAGTGRYGYTF.